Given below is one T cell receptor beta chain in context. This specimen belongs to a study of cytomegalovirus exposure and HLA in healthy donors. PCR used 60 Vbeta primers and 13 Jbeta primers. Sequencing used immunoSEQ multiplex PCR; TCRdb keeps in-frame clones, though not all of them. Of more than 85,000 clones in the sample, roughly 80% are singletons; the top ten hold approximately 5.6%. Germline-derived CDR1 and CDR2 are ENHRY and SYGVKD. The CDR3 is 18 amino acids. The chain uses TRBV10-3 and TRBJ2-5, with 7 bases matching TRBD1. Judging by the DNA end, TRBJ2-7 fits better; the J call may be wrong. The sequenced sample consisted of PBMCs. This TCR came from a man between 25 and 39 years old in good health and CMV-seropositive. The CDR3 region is CAISESTGLWDSTYEQYF. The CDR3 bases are TGTGCCATCAGTGAGTCGACTGGATTATGGGACAGCACCTACGAGCAGTACTTC.